A selection of T cell receptor beta chains follows, all from one sample in a study of post-analysis software for immune sequencing data. MiXCR, applied by TCRdb to the PCR reads, yields one record per CDR3 protein. The sample has under 650,000 distinct CDR3 sequences, 44% seen once. What was sequenced was blood. The source is a girl aged 10-17 years with multiple sclerosis. CDR3s include the opening cysteine and the closing phenylalanine or tryptophan. Each record gives: clone size, CDR3 length, V gene, D gene, J gene, CDR3 DNA, CDR3 protein. A D gene is named only where the DNA matches it firmly. Clone size is not always given. Where it is, it says once, few, many or a class for expanded clones.

clone size: few; CDR3 length: 15; V gene: TRBV24-1; D gene: -; J gene: TRBJ2-1; CDR3 DNA: TGTGCCACCAGTGACTTGACTACTGCGACTAATGAGCAGTTCTTC; CDR3 protein: CATSDLTTATNEQFF
clone size: -; CDR3 length: 14; V gene: TRBV29-1; D gene: -; J gene: TRBJ2-1; CDR3 DNA: TGCAGCGTTGGGACGGAGAGCTCCTACAATGAGCAGTTCTTC; CDR3 protein: CSVGTESSYNEQFF
clone size: -; CDR3 length: 16; V gene: TRBV10-3; D gene: TRBD1; J gene: TRBJ1-4; CDR3 DNA: TGTGCCATCAGTGGCGGACAGGGGGCCGGAAGGGAAAAACTGTTTTTT; CDR3 protein: CAISGGQGAGREKLFF
clone size: -; CDR3 length: 13; V gene: TRBV7-9; D gene: -; J gene: TRBJ2-1; CDR3 DNA: TGTGCCAGCAGCTTGGGCAGGGTCGATGAGCAGTTCTTC; CDR3 protein: CASSLGRVDEQFF
clone size: -; CDR3 length: 13; V gene: TRBV7-9; D gene: -; J gene: TRBJ1-1; CDR3 DNA: TGTGCCAGCAGCCGAAAGGTGGACACTGAAGCTTTCTTT; CDR3 protein: CASSRKVDTEAFF
clone size: -; CDR3 length: 13; V gene: TRBV5-1; D gene: -; J gene: TRBJ2-3; CDR3 DNA: TGCGCCAGCAGCTCCCAGGGTGGGGATACGCAGTATTTT; CDR3 protein: CASSSQGGDTQYF
clone size: many; CDR3 length: 14; V gene: TRBV10-3; D gene: TRBD2; J gene: TRBJ2-1; CDR3 DNA: TGTGCCATCAGTGAGGGACTAGCGGACAATGAGCAGTTCTTC; CDR3 protein: CAISEGLADNEQFF
clone size: once; CDR3 length: 17; V gene: TRBV12-3/TRBV12-4; D gene: TRBD1; J gene: TRBJ2-3; CDR3 DNA: TGTGCCAGCAGTTTAGCACCGGGACAGGTCAACACAGATACGCAGTATTTT; CDR3 protein: CASSLAPGQVNTDTQYF
clone size: few; CDR3 length: 17; V gene: TRBV7-6; D gene: TRBD2; J gene: TRBJ2-1; CDR3 DNA: TGTGCCAGCAGCTTACTGGACTCGGGACTAGCGGAGCCTGAGCAGTTCTTC; CDR3 protein: CASSLLDSGLAEPEQFF
clone size: few; CDR3 length: 14; V gene: TRBV7-2; D gene: -; J gene: TRBJ2-5; CDR3 DNA: TGTGCCAGCAGCTCCCTAGACAGGCAAGAGACCCAGTACTTC; CDR3 protein: CASSSLDRQETQYF
clone size: few; CDR3 length: 16; V gene: TRBV3-1; D gene: TRBD2; J gene: TRBJ2-1; CDR3 DNA: TGTGCCAGCAGCCGCAGACTAGCCCCATCCTACAATGAGCAGTTCTTC; CDR3 protein: CASSRRLAPSYNEQFF
clone size: few; CDR3 length: 14; V gene: TRBV29-1; D gene: TRBD2; J gene: TRBJ2-3; CDR3 DNA: TGCTCCGAGGGGCGGGAGAGTGGCGCAGATACGCAGTATTTT; CDR3 protein: CSEGRESGADTQYF
clone size: few; CDR3 length: 14; V gene: TRBV5-1; D gene: TRBD1; J gene: TRBJ2-7; CDR3 DNA: TGCGCCAGCAGCTGGACAGGGGGCGCGTACGAGCAGTACTTC; CDR3 protein: CASSWTGGAYEQYF
clone size: few; CDR3 length: 15; V gene: TRBV12-3/TRBV12-4; D gene: -; J gene: TRBJ2-1; CDR3 DNA: TGTGCCAGCAGCCGCCGGCGGCGGGCGTACAGTGAGCAGTTCTTC; CDR3 protein: CASSRRRRAYSEQFF
clone size: -; CDR3 length: 17; V gene: TRBV12-3/TRBV12-4; D gene: -; J gene: TRBJ1-3; CDR3 DNA: TGTGCCAGCAGTTTAAACGCCCCAGGGCTCGCCGGAAACACCATATATTTT; CDR3 protein: CASSLNAPGLAGNTIYF
clone size: -; CDR3 length: 16; V gene: TRBV10-3; D gene: TRBD1; J gene: TRBJ2-3; CDR3 DNA: TGTGCCATCAGTGAAAGGACAGGGGTTAGCACAGATACGCAGTATTTT; CDR3 protein: CAISERTGVSTDTQYF
clone size: many; CDR3 length: 14; V gene: TRBV2; D gene: -; J gene: TRBJ2-7; CDR3 DNA: TGTGCCAGCAGTGACCTCGTCGTGGGGACCGAGCAGTACTTC; CDR3 protein: CASSDLVVGTEQYF
clone size: -; CDR3 length: 18; V gene: TRBV2; D gene: TRBD1; J gene: TRBJ2-2; CDR3 DNA: TGTGCCAGCAGTGAGGACCCCCGGGACAGGGGGCTGAACGGGGAGCTGTTTTTT; CDR3 protein: CASSEDPRDRGLNGELFF
clone size: few; CDR3 length: 16; V gene: TRBV10-3; D gene: TRBD1; J gene: TRBJ1-1; CDR3 DNA: TGTGCCATCAGTGAGTCGTTCCGGGACAGGGGCGCTGAAGCTTTCTTT; CDR3 protein: CAISESFRDRGAEAFF
clone size: -; CDR3 length: 17; V gene: TRBV29-1; D gene: TRBD1; J gene: TRBJ2-5; CDR3 DNA: TGCAGCGTCCTCTCCCCTCCCGGGGCAGGGGGTTCTGAGACCCAGTACTTC; CDR3 protein: CSVLSPPGAGGSETQYF
clone size: -; CDR3 length: 14; V gene: TRBV2; D gene: TRBD2; J gene: TRBJ2-3; CDR3 DNA: TGTGCCAGCGGTCCTAGCGGGAGCACAGATACGCGGTATTTT; CDR3 protein: CASGPSGSTDTRYF
clone size: -; CDR3 length: 11; V gene: TRBV12-3/TRBV12-4; D gene: -; J gene: TRBJ1-4; CDR3 DNA: TGTGCCAGCAGTCCTCGGGAAAAACTGTTTTTT; CDR3 protein: CASSPREKLFF
clone size: few; CDR3 length: 16; V gene: TRBV10-3; D gene: TRBD2; J gene: TRBJ2-1; CDR3 DNA: TGTGCCATCAGTGAGAGTAGCGGGGGGGCGAACAATGAGCAGTTCTTC; CDR3 protein: CAISESSGGANNEQFF
clone size: few; CDR3 length: 12; V gene: TRBV29-1; D gene: -; J gene: TRBJ1-2; CDR3 DNA: TGCAGCGTCACAGGGACGGTCTATGGCTACACCTTC; CDR3 protein: CSVTGTVYGYTF
clone size: -; CDR3 length: 12; V gene: TRBV2; D gene: -; J gene: TRBJ2-1; CDR3 DNA: TGTGCCAGCAAACTGGACTCAAATGAGCAGTTCTTC; CDR3 protein: CASKLDSNEQFF
clone size: few; CDR3 length: 13; V gene: TRBV12-3/TRBV12-4; D gene: -; J gene: TRBJ1-2; CDR3 DNA: TGTGCCAACAGCCAGGGAGAGAACTATGGCTACACCTTC; CDR3 protein: CANSQGENYGYTF
clone size: few; CDR3 length: 15; V gene: TRBV27; D gene: TRBD1; J gene: TRBJ2-1; CDR3 DNA: TGTGCCAGCAGTTTAACGGACAGGGGCGAAAATGAGCAGTTCTTC; CDR3 protein: CASSLTDRGENEQFF
clone size: -; CDR3 length: 15; V gene: TRBV20-1; D gene: -; J gene: TRBJ2-1; CDR3 DNA: TGCAGTGCTAGTGGGGGAGGAGCAGAGTACAATGAGCAGTTCTTC; CDR3 protein: CSASGGGAEYNEQFF
clone size: few; CDR3 length: 15; V gene: TRBV5-1; D gene: -; J gene: TRBJ1-2; CDR3 DNA: TGCGCCAGCAGCTCCGGCGGGGGAGGGGACTATGGCTACACCTTC; CDR3 protein: CASSSGGGGDYGYTF